This T cell receptor (beta chain) was identified in a study of glioma-infiltrating T cells after dendritic cell vaccination. Study details: Samples are from glioblastoma patients in Phase I and II dendritic cell vaccine trials. The vaccine used monocyte-derived dendritic cells pulsed overnight with autologous tumor lysate.

The primer mix had 60 V beta and 13 J beta primers. The assay was immunoSEQ multiplex PCR, and TCRdb's table has in-frame clones only and misses some. The sample carries 100,000 or so clones, nearly 90% recorded once. Germline V gene lookup returns CDR1 SNHLY and CDR2 FYNNEI. The CDR3 has 14 residues. V lost 2 bases and J 2 bases, leaving 9 bases between the germline ends. The time point: after dendritic cell vaccination, including at tumor progression/relapse. PBMC were collected before vaccination, two weeks after the third vaccination, and at progression. The genes are TRBV2 and TRBJ1-2; D remains ambiguous. The receptor was isolated from a human donor with glioblastoma. Sequenced material: blood, taken after dendritic cell vaccination. The CDR3, as DNA: TGTGCCAGCAGTGAATTCAGTGAAAACTATGGCTACACCTTC. It yields the protein CASSEFSENYGYTF.